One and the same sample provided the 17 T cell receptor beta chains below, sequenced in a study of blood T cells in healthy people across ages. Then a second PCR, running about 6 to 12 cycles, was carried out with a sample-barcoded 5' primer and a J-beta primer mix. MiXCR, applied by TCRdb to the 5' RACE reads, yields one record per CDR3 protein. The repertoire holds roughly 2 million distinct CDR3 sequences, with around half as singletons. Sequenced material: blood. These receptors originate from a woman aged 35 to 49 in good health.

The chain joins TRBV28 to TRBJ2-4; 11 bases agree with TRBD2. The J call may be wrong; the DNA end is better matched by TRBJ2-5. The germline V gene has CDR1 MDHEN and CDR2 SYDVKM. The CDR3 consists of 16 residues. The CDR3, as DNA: TGTGCCAGCAGTTCCTTCGCGACTAGCGGGGCAGAGACCCAGTACTTC. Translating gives CASSSFATSGAETQYF.

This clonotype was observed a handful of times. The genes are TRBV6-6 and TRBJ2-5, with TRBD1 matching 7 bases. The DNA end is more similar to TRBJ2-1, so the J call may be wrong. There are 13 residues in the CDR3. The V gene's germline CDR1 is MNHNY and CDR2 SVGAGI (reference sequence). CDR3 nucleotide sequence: TGTGCCAGCAGTTACGCAGGGGGAGAGACCCAGTTCTTC. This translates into CASSYAGGETQFF.

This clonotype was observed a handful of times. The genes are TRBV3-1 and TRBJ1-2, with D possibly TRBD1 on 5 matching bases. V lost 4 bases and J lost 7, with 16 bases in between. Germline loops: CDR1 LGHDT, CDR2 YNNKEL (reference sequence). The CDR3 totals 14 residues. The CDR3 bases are TGTGCCAGCAGCCGCACGACAGAGGCGATTGGCTACACCTTC. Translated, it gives CASSRTTEAIGYTF.

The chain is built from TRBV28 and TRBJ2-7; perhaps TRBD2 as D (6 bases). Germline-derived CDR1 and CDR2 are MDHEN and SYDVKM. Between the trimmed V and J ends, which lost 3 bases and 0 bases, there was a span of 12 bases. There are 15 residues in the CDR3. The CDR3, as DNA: TGTGCCAGCAGTTTCGTCGGGGGTGTCTCCTACGAGCAGTACTTC. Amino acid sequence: CASSFVGGVSYEQYF.

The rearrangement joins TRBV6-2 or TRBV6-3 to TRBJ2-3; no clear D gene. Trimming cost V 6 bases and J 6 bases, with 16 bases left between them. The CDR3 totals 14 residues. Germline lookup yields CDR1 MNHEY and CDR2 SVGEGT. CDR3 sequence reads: CASRSWALQDTQYF. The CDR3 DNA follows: TGTGCCAGCAGGTCATGGGCCTTACAGGATACGCAGTATTTT.

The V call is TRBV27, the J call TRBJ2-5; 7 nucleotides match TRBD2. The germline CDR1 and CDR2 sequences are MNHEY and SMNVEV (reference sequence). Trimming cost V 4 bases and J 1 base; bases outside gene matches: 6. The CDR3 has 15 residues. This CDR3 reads CASSSLAVLQETQYF. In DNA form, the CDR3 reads TGTGCCAGCAGTTCGCTAGCGGTCCTCCAAGAGACCCAGTACTTC.

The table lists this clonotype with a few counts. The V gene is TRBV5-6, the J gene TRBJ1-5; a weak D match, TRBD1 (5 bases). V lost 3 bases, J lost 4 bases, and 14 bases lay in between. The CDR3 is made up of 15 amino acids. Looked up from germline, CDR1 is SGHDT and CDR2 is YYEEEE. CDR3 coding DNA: TGTGCCAGCAGCTATGGGACCTTGAGGAATCAGCCCCAGCATTTT. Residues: CASSYGTLRNQPQHF. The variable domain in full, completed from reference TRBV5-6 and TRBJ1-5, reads DAGVTQSPTHLIKTRGQQVTLRCSPKSGHDTVSWYQQALGQGPQFIFQYYEEEERQRGNFPDRFSGHQFPNYSSELNVNALLLGDSALYLCASSYGTLRNQPQHFGDGTRLSIL.

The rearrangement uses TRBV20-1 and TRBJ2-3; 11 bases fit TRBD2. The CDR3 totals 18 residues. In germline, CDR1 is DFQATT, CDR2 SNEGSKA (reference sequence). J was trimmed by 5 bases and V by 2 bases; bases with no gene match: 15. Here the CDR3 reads CSARPTRLAGGRRDTQYF. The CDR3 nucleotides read TGCAGTGCTAGACCGACTCGTCTAGCGGGGGGTCGGAGAGATACGCAGTATTTT.

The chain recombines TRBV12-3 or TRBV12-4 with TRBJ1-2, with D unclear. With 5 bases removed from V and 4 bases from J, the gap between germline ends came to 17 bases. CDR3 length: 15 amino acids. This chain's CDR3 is CASSPSERACYGYTF. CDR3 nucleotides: TGTGCCAGCAGTCCCTCGGAACGAGCATGCTATGGCTACACCTTC.

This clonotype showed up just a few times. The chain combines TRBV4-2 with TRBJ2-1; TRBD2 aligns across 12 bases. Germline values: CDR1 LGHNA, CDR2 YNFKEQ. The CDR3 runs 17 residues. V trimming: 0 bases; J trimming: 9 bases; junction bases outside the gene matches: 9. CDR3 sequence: CASSQDLLAGGPGEQFF. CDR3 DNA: TGTGCCAGCAGCCAAGACCTTCTAGCGGGGGGGCCAGGTGAGCAGTTCTTC.

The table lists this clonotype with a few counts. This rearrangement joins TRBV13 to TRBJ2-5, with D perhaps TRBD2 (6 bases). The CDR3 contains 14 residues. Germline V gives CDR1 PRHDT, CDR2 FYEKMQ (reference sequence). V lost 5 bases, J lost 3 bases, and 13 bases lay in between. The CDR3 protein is CASSGLEGEETQYF. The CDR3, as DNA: TGTGCCAGCAGCGGCTTGGAGGGAGAAGAGACCCAGTACTTC.

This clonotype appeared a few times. The CDR3 is CASVEGPGANVLTF. In DNA, the CDR3 is TGTGCCAGCGTTGAGGGACCTGGGGCCAACGTCCTGACTTTC. This chain joins TRBV28 and TRBJ2-6; the D call may be TRBD1 or TRBD2 (5 bases each). The germline CDR1 and CDR2 sequences are MDHEN and SYDVKM. Trimming shortened V by 8 bases and J by 2 bases, and 10 bases separated the two germline ends. The CDR3 contains 14 residues.

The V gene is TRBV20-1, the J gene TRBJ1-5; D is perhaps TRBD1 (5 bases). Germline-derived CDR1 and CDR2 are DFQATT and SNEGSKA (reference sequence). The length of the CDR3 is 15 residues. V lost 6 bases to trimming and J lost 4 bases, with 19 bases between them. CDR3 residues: CSATPGAGLNQPQHF. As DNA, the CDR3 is TGCAGTGCGACCCCCGGGGCAGGGTTAAATCAGCCCCAGCATTTT.

The CDR3 loop reads CASSYSVSTGRGSPLHF. The CDR3 nucleotides are TGTGCCAGCAGTTACTCGGTGTCGACAGGCCGAGGTTCGCCCCTCCACTTT. V is TRBV6-5 and J is TRBJ1-6; possible D gene TRBD1, 6 bases. The germline CDR1 and CDR2 sequences are MNHEY and SVGAGI. Trimming took 0 bases from V and 13 from J, leaving 22 bases between them. This CDR3 is 17 amino acids long.

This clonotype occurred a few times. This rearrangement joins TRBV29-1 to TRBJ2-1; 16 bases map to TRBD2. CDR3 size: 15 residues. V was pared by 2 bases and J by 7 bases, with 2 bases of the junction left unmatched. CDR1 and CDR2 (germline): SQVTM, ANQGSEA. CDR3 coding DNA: TGCAGCGTTGAATGGGGACTAGCGGGGGGGAATGAGCAGTTCTTC. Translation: CSVEWGLAGGNEQFF.

Here the CDR3 reads CASSLGPGGPLQETQYF. The CDR3 DNA sequence: TGCGCCAGCAGCTTGGGTCCTGGGGGGCCTCTCCAAGAGACCCAGTACTTC. The genes are TRBV5-1 and TRBJ2-5; possibly TRBD1 or TRBD2 for D (6 bases each). Germline V lookup: CDR1 SGHRS, CDR2 YFSETQ. This CDR3 region has 17 residues. V was shortened by 0 bases and J by 1 base, with 16 bases between the two germline ends.

CDR3 in amino acids: CATSRAGTGGTDTQYF. The DNA of the CDR3 is TGTGCCACCAGCAGAGCAGGGACAGGGGGCACAGATACGCAGTATTTT. The genes are TRBV15 and TRBJ2-3; 10 nucleotides agree with TRBD1. From germline, CDR1 is LNHNV and CDR2 YYDKDF (reference sequence). V dropped 1 base and J dropped 1; count of bases not matched to a gene: 2. The CDR3 sequence is 16 residues long.